One sample yielded the 17 T cell receptor beta chains listed below, sequenced in a study of MAIT cells during Salmonella Paratyphi A infection. TCRdb reanalysed the 5' RACE reads using MiXCR and keeps one entry per CDR3 protein. The sample has roughly 730 distinct CDR3 sequences; around 34% are singletons. No cognate antigen is known for these TCRs. Noted time point: after infection, following antibiotic treatment. The MAIT cell gate was Valpha7.2+ CD161+ T cells, sorted by flow cytometry. Study-wide points: MAIT cell TRBV usage was oligoclonal, favouring TRBV20 and TRBV6, and apparently unchanged by infection.

The material sequenced was MAIT cells from PBMCs, taken at the last sampling point of the challenge study. These receptors originate from a person between 18 and 75 years old who was deliberately infected with Salmonella Paratyphi A in a paratyphoid fever challenge study.

The chain carries TRBV6-4 and TRBJ1-1; D unclear. Per the germline V gene, CDR1 is MRHNA and CDR2 is SNTAGT. V dropped 2 bases and J dropped 1 base, with 8 bases sitting between them. The CDR3 is made up of 14 amino acids. Here the CDR3 DNA reads TGTGCCAGCAGTGACGGGGAGGGGAACACTGAAGCTTTCTTT. Amino acids: CASSDGEGNTEAFF.

The chain uses TRBV20-1 and TRBJ2-7, with 9 nucleotides matching TRBD2. V dropped 3 bases and J dropped 4; count of bases not matched to a gene: 10. The germline V gene has CDR1 DFQATT and CDR2 SNEGSKA (reference sequence). This CDR3 spans 15 amino acids. The DNA for the CDR3 is TGCAGTGCTAGGGGGCCGCGGGAGGGATTGTACGAGCAGTACTTC. It codes for CSARGPREGLYEQYF.

V is TRBV20-1 and J is TRBJ2-7; 10 bases map to TRBD2. The CDR3 contains 15 residues. The germline gives CDR1 DFQATT, CDR2 SNEGSKA (reference sequence). Trimming took 3 bases from V and 1 from J; bases not matched to a gene: 6. CDR3 DNA sequence: TGCAGTGCTAGGGCTCTAGCGGGGGATTCCTACGAGCAGTACTTC. The encoded protein is CSARALAGDSYEQYF.

This clonotype is labeled large (0.1 to 1%). The chain uses TRBV5-1 and TRBJ2-5, with D possibly TRBD2 on 6 matching bases. Germline assignment: CDR1 SGHRS and CDR2 YFSETQ. The CDR3 totals 14 residues. V was trimmed by 1 base and J by 3 bases, leaving 10 bases between them. CDR3 sequence (DNA): TGCGCCAGCAGCTTGACTAGCCTAGAAGAGACCCAGTACTTC. It is translated as CASSLTSLEETQYF.

The CDR3 region is CASSQPGEVSEQFF. CDR3 sequence (DNA): TGTGCCAGCAGCCAACCAGGGGAGGTTAGTGAGCAGTTCTTC. The chain links TRBV3-1 to TRBJ2-1; D is tentatively TRBD1 or TRBD2 (6 bases each). The V end was cut by 2 bases, the J end by 9 bases, with 14 bases between. Germline assignment: CDR1 LGHDT and CDR2 YNNKEL (reference sequence). CDR3 length: 14 residues.

The rearrangement uses TRBV30 and TRBJ1-1; maybe TRBD1 (5 bases). CDR3 length: 13 residues. The V gene's germline CDR1 is GTSNPN and CDR2 SVGIG (reference sequence). V was shortened by 0 bases and J by 1 base, with 6 bases between the two germline ends. The CDR3, as DNA: TGTGCCTGGAGTGTCAGGGAGAACACTGAAGCTTTCTTT. Its translation is CAWSVRENTEAFF.

This clonotype was detected a few times. This chain uses TRBV6-4 with TRBJ2-5, with D possibly TRBD1 on 6 matching bases. The ends were cut back, 4 bases at V and 5 bases at J, with 17 bases in the middle. Germline CDR1 reads MRHNA; CDR2 reads SNTAGT. The CDR3 totals 15 residues. The CDR3 region has the DNA TGTGCCAGCAGTGCGGTTTCAGGGGTCGTTGAGACCCAGTACTTC. Its protein product is CASSAVSGVVETQYF.

In regard to this clonotype: This clone may be a read error of a much larger clone one base away. V and J are TRBV20-1 and TRBJ2-1; D possibly corresponds to TRBD2 (7 bases). This CDR3 comprises 16 residues. Germline CDR1 and CDR2: DFQATT and SNEGSKA (reference sequence). The ends were cut back, 1 base at V and 6 bases at J, with 19 bases in the middle. The CDR3, as DNA: TGCAGTGCTAGAGGAGGGGGGAGGGATGGCCTCAATGAGCAGTTCTTC. Its protein product is CSARGGGRDGLNEQFF.

The chain combines TRBV1 with TRBJ2-7; the table calls TRBD1, which could not be checked here. TRBV1 is given as a pseudogene. The CDR3 is 14 amino acids. The CDR3 here is CTSSSNRVGDEQYF. Written as DNA, the CDR3 is TGCACCAGCAGCAGTAACAGGGTAGGAGATGAGCAGTACTTC.

The chain is built from TRBV5-1 and TRBJ2-2, with unresolved D. V lost 0 bases and J lost 2, with 8 bases in between. This CDR3 has 15 amino acids. CDR1 and CDR2 from the germline V gene are SGHRS and YFSETQ. The CDR3 loop reads CASSLVEHNTGELFF. For the CDR3, the DNA is TGCGCCAGCAGCTTGGTGGAGCATAACACCGGGGAGCTGTTTTTT.

This clonotype was seen more than once but under ten times. The chain combines TRBV6-4 with TRBJ2-3; TRBD2 matches at 10 bases. Germline values: CDR1 MRHNA, CDR2 SNTAGT. V was pared by 2 bases and J by 3 bases, with 2 bases of the junction left unmatched. The CDR3 spans 15 residues. CDR3 nucleotide sequence: TGTGCCAGCAGTGACGGACTAGCGGATACAGATACGCAGTATTTT. Protein product: CASSDGLADTDTQYF.

This clonotype has just a few counts. J is TRBJ2-6 and V is TRBV4-1; D possibly corresponds to TRBD2 (5 bases). Per the germline V gene, CDR1 is MGHRA and CDR2 is YSYEKL. Trimming removed 0 bases from V and 0 bases from J, with 6 bases in between. The CDR3 covers 16 residues. For the CDR3, the DNA is TGCGCCAGCAGCCAAGAAGAGGGCTCTGGGGCCAACGTCCTGACTTTC. As protein: CASSQEEGSGANVLTF.

Relative to its sample, this clonotype is hyperexpanded. The chain recombines TRBV20-1 with TRBJ2-7; 8 bases agree with TRBD2. V trimming: 5 bases; J trimming: 5 bases; junction bases outside the gene matches: 11. This CDR3 contains 14 residues. CDR1 is DFQATT and CDR2 is SNEGSKA in the germline V gene (reference sequence). The CDR3 region has the DNA TGCAGTGCTGGGGAGCGTCTAGCGGGTAACGAGCAGTACTTC. This encodes CSAGERLAGNEQYF.

By frequency in the sample, this clonotype is medium-sized. The chain links TRBV6-5 to TRBJ1-1; TRBD1 matches 8 bases. CDR1 is MNHEY, CDR2 SVGAGI, per germline. CDR3 length: 14 amino acids. J was trimmed by 0 bases and V by 6 bases; bases with no gene match: 3. The CDR3 sequence is CASRGTGLNTEAFF. The DNA of the CDR3 is TGTGCCAGCAGGGGGACAGGTTTGAACACTGAAGCTTTCTTT.

The V gene is TRBV6-4, the J gene TRBJ2-2; D not certain. Deletions cut 2 bases from V and 8 bases from J, with 6 bases between. This CDR3 has 12 amino acids. The germline V gene encodes CDR1 MRHNA and CDR2 SNTAGT. The CDR3 sequence: CASSDGTGELFF. CDR3 nucleotides: TGTGCCAGCAGTGACGGTACAGGGGAGCTGTTTTTT.

This chain connects TRBV20-1 to TRBJ1-2; 7 bases align to TRBD1. The germline V gene encodes CDR1 DFQATT and CDR2 SNEGSKA (reference sequence). Germline trimming cut 4 bases from V and 6 bases from J; bases unmatched to any gene: 8. CDR3 size: 13 residues. This chain's CDR3 is CSAIAQGDDGYTF. CDR3 coding DNA: TGCAGTGCTATAGCGCAGGGGGATGATGGCTACACCTTC.

This rearrangement joins TRBV7-6 to TRBJ2-5; 12 positions match TRBD1. Trimming removed 5 bases from V and 4 bases from J; junction bases left unmatched: 5. The CDR3 loop spans 15 amino acids. In germline, CDR1 is SGHVS, CDR2 FNYEAQ. The DNA for the CDR3 is TGTGCCAGCAGCCCGGGACAGGGGGCATCAGAGACCCAGTACTTC. It specifies CASSPGQGASETQYF.